This T cell receptor beta chain was identified in a study of CD8 T cells in ankylosing spondylitis. Study outcomes and limitations: Disease-linked clones were found to be CD8+ and relatively rare in peripheral blood. Ankylosing spondylitis blood seemed to carry a telltale TCR beta motif made of several highly homologous variants.

This clonotype was seen many times. The antigen remains unidentified. The CDR3 totals 15 residues. With V trimmed by 5 bases and J by 9 bases, 7 bases remained unmatched. Quantitative 5'-RACE with molecular barcodes was used to make the TCR beta libraries. Via MiXCR, TCRdb re-called the 5' RACE reads, giving one row per CDR3 protein. The sample holds more than 400,000 distinct CDR3 sequences, over 4% seen once. Sequencing was done on a sample of blood, either unsorted or a sorted T cell fraction (not recorded which). The source is a male donor with ankylosing spondylitis. The chain uses TRBV12-3 or TRBV12-4 and TRBJ1-6, with 10 bases lining up with TRBD1. In DNA, the CDR3 is TGTGCCAGCAGTGCCCCCGGGACAGGGGTTTCACCCCTCCACTTT. It translates to CASSAPGTGVSPLHF.